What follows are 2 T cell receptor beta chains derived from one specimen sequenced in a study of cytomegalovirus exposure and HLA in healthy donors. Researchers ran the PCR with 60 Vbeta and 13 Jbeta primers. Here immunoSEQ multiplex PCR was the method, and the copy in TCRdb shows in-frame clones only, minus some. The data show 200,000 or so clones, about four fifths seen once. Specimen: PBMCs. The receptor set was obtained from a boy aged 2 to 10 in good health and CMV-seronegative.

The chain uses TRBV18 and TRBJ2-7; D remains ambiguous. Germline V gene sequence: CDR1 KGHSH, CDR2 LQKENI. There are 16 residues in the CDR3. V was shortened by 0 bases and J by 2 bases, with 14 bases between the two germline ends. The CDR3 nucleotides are TGTGCCAGCTCACCACCGTCGCAGGTGTTCCCCTACGAGCAGTACTTC. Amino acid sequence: CASSPPSQVFPYEQYF.

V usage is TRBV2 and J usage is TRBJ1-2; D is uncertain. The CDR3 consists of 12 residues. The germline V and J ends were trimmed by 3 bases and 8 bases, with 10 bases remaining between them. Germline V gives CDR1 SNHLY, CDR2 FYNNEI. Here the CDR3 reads CASSERKQGYTF. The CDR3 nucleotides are TGTGCCAGCAGTGAGAGGAAACAAGGCTACACCTTC.